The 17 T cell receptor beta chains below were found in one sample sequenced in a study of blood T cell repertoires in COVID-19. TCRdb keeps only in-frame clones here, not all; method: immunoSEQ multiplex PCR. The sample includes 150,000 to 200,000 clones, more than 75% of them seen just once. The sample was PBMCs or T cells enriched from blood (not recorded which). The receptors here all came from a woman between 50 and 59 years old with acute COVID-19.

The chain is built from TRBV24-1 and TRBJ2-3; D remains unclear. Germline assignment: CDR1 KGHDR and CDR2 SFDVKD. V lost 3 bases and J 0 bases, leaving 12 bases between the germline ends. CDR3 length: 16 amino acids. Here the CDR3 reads CATSDPLYLSTDTQYF. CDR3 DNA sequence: TGTGCCACCAGTGATCCTCTTTACCTAAGCACAGATACGCAGTATTTT.

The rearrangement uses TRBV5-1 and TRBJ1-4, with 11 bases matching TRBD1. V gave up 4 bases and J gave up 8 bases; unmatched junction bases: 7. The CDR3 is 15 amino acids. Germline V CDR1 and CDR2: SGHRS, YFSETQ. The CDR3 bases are TGCGCCAGCAGCCTGGGGACAGGGGGTTGGGAAAAACTGTTTTTT. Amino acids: CASSLGTGGWEKLFF.

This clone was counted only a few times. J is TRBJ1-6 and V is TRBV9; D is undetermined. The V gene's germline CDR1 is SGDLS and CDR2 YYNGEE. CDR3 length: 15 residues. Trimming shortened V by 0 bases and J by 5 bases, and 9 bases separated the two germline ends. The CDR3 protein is CASSVGASDNSPLHF. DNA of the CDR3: TGTGCCAGCAGCGTAGGGGCATCGGATAATTCACCCCTCCACTTT.

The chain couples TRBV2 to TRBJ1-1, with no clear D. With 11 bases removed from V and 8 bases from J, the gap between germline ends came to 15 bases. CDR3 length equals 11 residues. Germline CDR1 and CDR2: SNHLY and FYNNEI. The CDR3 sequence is CAVSEDSEAFF. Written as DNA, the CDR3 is TGTGCCGTGAGTGAGGACTCCGAAGCTTTCTTT. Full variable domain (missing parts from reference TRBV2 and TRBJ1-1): EPEVTQTPSHQVTQMGQEVILRCVPISNHLYFYWYRQILGQKVEFLVSFYNNEISEKSEIFDDQFSVERPDGSNFTLKIRSTKLEDSAMYFCAVSEDSEAFFGQGTRLTVV.

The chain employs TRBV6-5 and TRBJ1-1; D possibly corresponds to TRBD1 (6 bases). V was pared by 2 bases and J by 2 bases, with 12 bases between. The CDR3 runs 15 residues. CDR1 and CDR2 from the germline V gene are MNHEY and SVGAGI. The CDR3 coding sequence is TGTGCCAGCAGTTACGTCACAGGGAAAAACACTGAAGCTTTCTTT. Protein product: CASSYVTGKNTEAFF.

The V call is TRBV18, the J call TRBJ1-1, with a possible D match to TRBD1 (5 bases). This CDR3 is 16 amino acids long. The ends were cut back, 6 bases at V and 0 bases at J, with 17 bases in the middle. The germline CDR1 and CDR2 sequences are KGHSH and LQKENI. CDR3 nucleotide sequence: TGTGCCAGCTCCCTGGGAGGGGCTCTTGTGAACACTGAAGCTTTCTTT. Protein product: CASSLGGALVNTEAFF.

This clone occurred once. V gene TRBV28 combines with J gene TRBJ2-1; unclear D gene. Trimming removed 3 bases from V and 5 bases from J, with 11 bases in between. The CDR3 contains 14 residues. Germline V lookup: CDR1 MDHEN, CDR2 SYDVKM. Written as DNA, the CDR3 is TGTGCCAGCAGTTTCGCCCCACTCGACAATGAGCAGTTCTTC. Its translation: CASSFAPLDNEQFF.

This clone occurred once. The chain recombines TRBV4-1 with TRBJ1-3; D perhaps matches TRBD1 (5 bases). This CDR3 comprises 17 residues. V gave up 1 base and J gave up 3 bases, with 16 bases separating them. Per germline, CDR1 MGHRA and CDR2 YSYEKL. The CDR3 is CASSQVAGHRLGNTIYF. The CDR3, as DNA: TGCGCCAGCAGCCAAGTCGCCGGACACCGACTTGGAAACACCATATATTTT.

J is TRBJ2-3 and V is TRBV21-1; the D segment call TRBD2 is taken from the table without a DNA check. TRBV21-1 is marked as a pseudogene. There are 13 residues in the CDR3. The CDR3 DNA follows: TGTGCCAGCACCCAATCGGGCACAGATACGCAGTATTTT. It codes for CASTQSGTDTQYF.

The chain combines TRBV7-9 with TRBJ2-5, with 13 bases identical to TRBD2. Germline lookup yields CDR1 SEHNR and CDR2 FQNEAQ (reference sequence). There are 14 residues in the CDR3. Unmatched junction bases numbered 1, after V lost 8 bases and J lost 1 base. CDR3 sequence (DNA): TGTGCCAGCGGACTAGCGGGGGCCCAAGAGACCCAGTACTTC. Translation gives CASGLAGAQETQYF.

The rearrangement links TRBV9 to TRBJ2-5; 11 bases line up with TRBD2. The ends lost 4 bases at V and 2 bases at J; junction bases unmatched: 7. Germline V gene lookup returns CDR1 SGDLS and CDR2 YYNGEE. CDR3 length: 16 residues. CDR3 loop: CASSPRVAGGQETQYF. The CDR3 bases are TGTGCCAGCAGCCCCCGGGTAGCGGGGGGGCAAGAGACCCAGTACTTC.

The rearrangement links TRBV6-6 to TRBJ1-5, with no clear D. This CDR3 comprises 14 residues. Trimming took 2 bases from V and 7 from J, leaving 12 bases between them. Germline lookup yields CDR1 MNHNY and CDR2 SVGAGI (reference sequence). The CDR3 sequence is CASSYRVIGQPQHF. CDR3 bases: TGTGCCAGCAGTTACCGGGTCATCGGGCAGCCCCAGCATTTT.

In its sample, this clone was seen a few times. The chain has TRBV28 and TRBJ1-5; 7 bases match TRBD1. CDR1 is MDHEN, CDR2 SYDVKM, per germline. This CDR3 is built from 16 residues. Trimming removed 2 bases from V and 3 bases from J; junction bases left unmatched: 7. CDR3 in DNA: TGTGCCAGCAGTTTACCTGGGACAGACTACAATCAGCCCCAGCATTTT. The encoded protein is CASSLPGTDYNQPQHF.

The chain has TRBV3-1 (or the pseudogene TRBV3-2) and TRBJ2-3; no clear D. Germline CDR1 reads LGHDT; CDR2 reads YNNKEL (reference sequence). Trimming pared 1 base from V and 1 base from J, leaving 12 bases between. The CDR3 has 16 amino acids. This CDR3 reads CASSQVGGVRTDTQYF. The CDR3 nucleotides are TGTGCCAGCAGCCAAGTTGGCGGTGTGCGCACAGATACGCAGTATTTT.

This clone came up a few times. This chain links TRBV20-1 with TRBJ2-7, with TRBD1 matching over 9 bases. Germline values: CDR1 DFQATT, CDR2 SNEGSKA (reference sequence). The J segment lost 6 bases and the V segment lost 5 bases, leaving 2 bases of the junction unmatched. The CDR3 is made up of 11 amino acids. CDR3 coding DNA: TGCAGTGCTGGACAGGGGCCCGAGCAGTACGTC. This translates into CSAGQGPEQYV.

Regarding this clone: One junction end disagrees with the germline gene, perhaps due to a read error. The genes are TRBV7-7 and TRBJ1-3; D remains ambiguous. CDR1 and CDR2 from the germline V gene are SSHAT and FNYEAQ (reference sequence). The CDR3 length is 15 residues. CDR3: CASSPEPGFGNTIYF. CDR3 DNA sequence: TGTGCTAGCAGCCCCGAACCGGGGTTTGGGAACACCATATATTTT.

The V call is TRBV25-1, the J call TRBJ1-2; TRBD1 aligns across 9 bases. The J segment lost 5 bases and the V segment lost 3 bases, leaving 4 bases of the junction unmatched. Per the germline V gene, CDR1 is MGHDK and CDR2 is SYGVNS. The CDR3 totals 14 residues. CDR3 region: CASSDGTGLYGYTF. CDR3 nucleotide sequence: TGTGCCAGCAGTGACGGGACAGGGCTGTATGGCTACACCTTC.